This TCR beta chain was retrieved from a study of control samples from healthy donors and cancer patients. Germline V CDR1 and CDR2: SGDLS, YYNGEE. The CDR3 covers 16 residues. V dropped 3 bases and J dropped 4 bases, with 16 bases sitting between them. This clone has just one count. The method was immunoSEQ multiplex PCR; TCRdb's version includes in-frame clones alone and lacks a portion of them. The sample shows roughly 29,000 clones, approximately 79% of them seen only once. The sequenced sample was PBMCs. The TCR sequence derives from a man aged 60 to 69 with head and neck cancer. The V call is TRBV9, the J call TRBJ2-2; the D is unclear. The CDR3 loop reads CASSASLIGRTGELFF. The DNA for the CDR3 is TGTGCCAGCAGCGCCTCACTCATCGGGCGCACCGGGGAGCTGTTTTTT.